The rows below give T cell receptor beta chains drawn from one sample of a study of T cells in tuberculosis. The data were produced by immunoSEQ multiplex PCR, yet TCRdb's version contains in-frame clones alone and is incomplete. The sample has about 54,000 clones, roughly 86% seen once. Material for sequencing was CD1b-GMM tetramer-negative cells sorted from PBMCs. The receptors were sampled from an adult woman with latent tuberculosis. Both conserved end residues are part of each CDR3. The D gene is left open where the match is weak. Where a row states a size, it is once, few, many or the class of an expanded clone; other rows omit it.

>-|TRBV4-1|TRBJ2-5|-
TGCGCCAGCAGCCTCGGACACCGAGAAGAGACCCAGTACTTC
CASSLGHREETQYF
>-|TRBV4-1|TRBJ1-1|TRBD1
TGCGCCAGCAGCCCAATGGGACAGGAGAAAGCTTTCTTT
CASSPMGQEKAFF
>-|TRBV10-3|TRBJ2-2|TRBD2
TGTGCCATCAGTGAGTCGACTGGGGTAGCGGGAAACACCGGGGAGCTGTTTTTT
CAISESTGVAGNTGELFF
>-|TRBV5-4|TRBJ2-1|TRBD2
TGTGCCAGCAGCTCGACTAGCGGACCCTACAATGAGCAGTTCTTC
CASSSTSGPYNEQFF
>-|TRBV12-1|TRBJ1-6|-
TGTGCCAGCATCATGACAGGGAACGGGTTAGGGTCAAATTCACCCCTCCACTTT
CASIMTGNGLGSNSPLHF
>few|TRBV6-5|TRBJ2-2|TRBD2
TGTGCCAGCAGTTCGCGGGGGGCGGGCACCGGGGAGCTGTTTTTT
CASSSRGAGTGELFF
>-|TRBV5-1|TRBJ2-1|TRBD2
TGCGCCAGCAGCTTTACTAGCGGACTAACCTACAATGAGCAGTTCTTC
CASSFTSGLTYNEQFF
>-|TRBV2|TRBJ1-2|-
TGTGCCAGCTCCCCGGGGATGGACTATGGCTACACCTTC
CASSPGMDYGYTF
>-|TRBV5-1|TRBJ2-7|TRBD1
TGCGCCAGCAGCTTCTTGGGGGACAGGTTCGCCGAGCAGTACTTC
CASSFLGDRFAEQYF
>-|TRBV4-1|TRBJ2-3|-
TGCGCCAGCAGCCAAGATCCGTCGGGGCGGGATACGGGCACAGATACGCAGTATTTT
CASSQDPSGRDTGTDTQYF
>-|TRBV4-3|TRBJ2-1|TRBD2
TGCGCCAGCAGCCAGGGGACTAGCGGGTTTGGTGAGCAGTTCTTC
CASSQGTSGFGEQFF
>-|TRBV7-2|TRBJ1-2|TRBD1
TGTGCCAGCAGCTTTGGGACAGTCTATGGCTACACCTTC
CASSFGTVYGYTF
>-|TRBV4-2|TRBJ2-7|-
TGTGCCAGCAGCCAAGAGCATCAGTCCTACGAGCAGTACTTC
CASSQEHQSYEQYF
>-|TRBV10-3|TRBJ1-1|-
TGTGCCTCTTCGGGCTTAACAGGTTCCGGCACTGAAGCTTTCTTT
CASSGLTGSGTEAFF
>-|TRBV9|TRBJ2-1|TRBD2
TGTGCCAGCAGCGTTAGTAGCGGGGTCTACAATGAGCAGTTCTTC
CASSVSSGVYNEQFF
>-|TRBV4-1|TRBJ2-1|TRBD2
TGCGCCAGCAGCCATACCGGGACTAGCGGGGCCAATGAGCAGTTCTTC
CASSHTGTSGANEQFF
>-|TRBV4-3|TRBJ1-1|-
TGCGCCAGCAGCCAAGACCTCCTCCTCATCTCCAGGGCTTTCTTT
CASSQDLLLISRAFF
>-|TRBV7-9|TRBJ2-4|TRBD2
TGTGCCAGCAGTCCCGGACTAGCGGGATCCAAAAACATTCAGTACTTC
CASSPGLAGSKNIQYF
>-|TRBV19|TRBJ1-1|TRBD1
TGTGCCAGTACACAGACAGGGGTCAACACTGAAGCTTTCTTT
CASTQTGVNTEAFF
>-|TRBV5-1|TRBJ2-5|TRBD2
TGCGCCAGCAGCTTGGGGACTAGCGGGGGGTACCAAGAGACCCAGTACTTC
CASSLGTSGGYQETQYF
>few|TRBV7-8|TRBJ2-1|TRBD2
TGTGCCAGCAGCCTAGTAGGCCTAGCGGAAAACAATGAGCAGTTCTTC
CASSLVGLAENNEQFF
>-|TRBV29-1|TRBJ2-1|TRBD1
TGCAGCGCCCGGACAGGGGTCCCTGGTGAGCAGTTCTTC
CSARTGVPGEQFF
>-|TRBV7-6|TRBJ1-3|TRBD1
TGTGCCAGCAGCTTAGGTCCTCAGGGGGCTGGAAACACCATATATTTT
CASSLGPQGAGNTIYF
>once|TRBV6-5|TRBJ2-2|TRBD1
TGTGCCAGCAGTTACTCGAGACAGGGGATCGGGGAGCTGTTTTTT
CASSYSRQGIGELFF
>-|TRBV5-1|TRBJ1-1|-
TGCGCCAGAAAGGGCCAGGGCGTTGTGGACACTGAAGCTTTCTTT
CARKGQGVVDTEAFF
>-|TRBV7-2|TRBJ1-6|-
TGTGCCAGCAGCCCATCAACAGGGTTTAATTCACCCCTCCACTTT
CASSPSTGFNSPLHF
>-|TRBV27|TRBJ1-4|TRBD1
TGTGCCAGCAGTCCAACCTTTCAGGGGGCACGTGAAAAACTGTTTTTT
CASSPTFQGAREKLFF
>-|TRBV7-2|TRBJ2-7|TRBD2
TGTGCCAGCAGAATCGGGCGGGAGGTAGGGCAGCAGTACTTC
CASRIGREVGQQYF
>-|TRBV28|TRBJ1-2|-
TGTGCCAGCAGGTCGTCCGGGACATATGGCTACACCTTC
CASRSSGTYGYTF
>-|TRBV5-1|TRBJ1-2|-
TGCGCCAGCAGCTTGGAGCTACCTAACTATGGCTACACCTTC
CASSLELPNYGYTF
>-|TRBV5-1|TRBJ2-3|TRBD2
TGCGCCAGCAGCGGCTCGCTCTCTAGCGGGGGGCCTAGCACAGATACGCAGTATTTT
CASSGSLSSGGPSTDTQYF
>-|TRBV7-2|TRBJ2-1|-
TGTGCCAGCAGCTTCGTGGGCTCCTACAATGAGCAGTTCTTC
CASSFVGSYNEQFF